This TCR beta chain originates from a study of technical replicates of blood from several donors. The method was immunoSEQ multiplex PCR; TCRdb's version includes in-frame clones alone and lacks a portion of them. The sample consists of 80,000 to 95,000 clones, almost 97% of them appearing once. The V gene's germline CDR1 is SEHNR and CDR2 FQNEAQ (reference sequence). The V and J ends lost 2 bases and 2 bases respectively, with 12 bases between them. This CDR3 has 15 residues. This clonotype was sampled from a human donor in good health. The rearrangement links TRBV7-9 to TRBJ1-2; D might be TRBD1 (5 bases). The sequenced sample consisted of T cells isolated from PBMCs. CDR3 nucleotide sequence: TGTGCCAGCAGCTTATACGGGGGGAACAACTATGGCTACACCTTC. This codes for CASSLYGGNNYGYTF. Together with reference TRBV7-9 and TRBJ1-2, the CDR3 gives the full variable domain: DTGVSQNPRHKITKRGQNVTFRCDPISEHNRLYWYRQTLGQGPEFLTYFQNEAQLEKSRLLSDRFSAERPKGSFSTLEIQRTEQGDSAMYLCASSLYGGNNYGYTFGSGTRLTVV.